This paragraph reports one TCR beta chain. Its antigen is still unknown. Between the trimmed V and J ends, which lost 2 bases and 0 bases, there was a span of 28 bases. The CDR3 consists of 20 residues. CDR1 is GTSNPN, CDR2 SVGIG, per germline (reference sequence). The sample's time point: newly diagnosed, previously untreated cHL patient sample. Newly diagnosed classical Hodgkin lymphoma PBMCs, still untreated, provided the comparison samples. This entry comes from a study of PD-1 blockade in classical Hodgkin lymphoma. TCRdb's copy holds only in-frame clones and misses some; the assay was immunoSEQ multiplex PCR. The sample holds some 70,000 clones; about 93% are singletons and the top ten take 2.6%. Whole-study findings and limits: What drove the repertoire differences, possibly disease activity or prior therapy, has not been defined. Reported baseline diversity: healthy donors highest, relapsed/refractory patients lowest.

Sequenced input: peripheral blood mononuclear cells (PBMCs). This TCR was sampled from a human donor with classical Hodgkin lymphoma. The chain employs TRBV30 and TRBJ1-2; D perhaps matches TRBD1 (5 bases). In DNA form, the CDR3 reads TGTGCCTGGAGTCCCCGGTACCTCGGGACCCTTGACGGAACTAACTATGGCTACACCTTC. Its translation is CAWSPRYLGTLDGTNYGYTF.